This note documents a single T cell receptor (beta chain) sequence. The table came from immunoSEQ multiplex PCR; TCRdb's copy has only in-frame clones and leaves some out. The sample holds tens of thousands of clones, over 80% seen once. These data come from a study of T cell changes during pregnancy in multiple sclerosis. V shed 0 bases, J shed 5 bases, and the junction held 5 bases outside the gene matches. The length of the CDR3 is 15 residues. Per the germline V gene, CDR1 is SGHRS and CDR2 is YFSETQ. Sequenced material: peripheral blood, taken in the second trimester of pregnancy. The chain links TRBV5-1 to TRBJ1-2; 9 bases line up with TRBD1. The receptor comes from a female donor in good health, enrolled as a control in a pregnancy study. CDR3 region: CASSLVQGALYGYTF. The CDR3 DNA reads as TGCGCCAGCAGCTTGGTACAGGGGGCCCTTTATGGCTACACCTTC. Filled out from reference TRBV5-1 and TRBJ1-2, the complete variable domain reads KAGVTQTPRYLIKTRGQQVTLSCSPISGHRSVSWYQQTPGQGLQFLFEYFSETQRNKGNFPGRFSGRQFSNSRSEMNVSTLELGDSALYLCASSLVQGALYGYTFGSGTRLTVV.